These T cell receptor beta chains were read from a single sample in a study of long-term antiretroviral therapy in people with HIV. This table comes from immunoSEQ multiplex PCR, and its TCRdb copy is limited to in-frame clones, with some not included. The sample records 15,000 to 20,000 clones, around four fifths being singletons. The source material was unsorted PBMCs, sampled at the start of antiretroviral therapy, before treatment. Receptors originate from a woman aged 40 to 49 with HIV. Both conserved end residues are part of each CDR3. A D gene is named only where the DNA matches it firmly. Not all rows give a size; the values are once, few, many and, for expanded clones, a class.

j_call	v_call	clone_size	d_call	cdr3_aa	cdr3_nt
TRBJ1-1	TRBV4-3	NA	NA	CASSQGLWEGTEAFF	TGCGCCAGCAGCCAAGGTCTCTGGGAGGGCACTGAAGCTTTCTTT
TRBJ2-7	TRBV6-5	NA	NA	CASSYSFVRPYEQYF	TGTGCCAGCAGTTACTCCTTTGTGCGGCCCTACGAGCAGTACTTC
TRBJ2-5	TRBV11-2	once	TRBD1	CASSLRQGAGETQYF	TGTGCCAGCAGCTTACGGCAGGGGGCCGGTGAGACCCAGTACTTC
TRBJ2-1	TRBV28	once	TRBD2	CASRRGLKGNEQFF	TGTGCCAGCAGGCGGGGACTAAAAGGGAATGAGCAGTTCTTC
TRBJ2-2	TRBV18	NA	TRBD1	CASSPRAKPGGNTGELFF	TGTGCCAGCTCACCACGAGCAAAGCCAGGGGGCAACACCGGGGAGCTGTTTTTT
TRBJ2-1	TRBV5-1	NA	NA	CASSLGGSTYNEQFF	TGCGCCAGCAGCTTGGGTGGCAGCACCTACAATGAGCAGTTCTTC
TRBJ1-1	TRBV11-1	NA	NA	CASSPRTEAFF	TGTGCCAGCAGCCCTCGGACAGAAGCTTTCTTT
TRBJ1-6	TRBV23-1	once	NA	CASSQSGFEEFNSPLHF	TGCGCCAGCAGTCAATCGGGATTCGAGGAATTCAATTCACCCCTCCACTTT
TRBJ1-2	TRBV10-3	NA	NA	CAISESLQGHYGYTF	TGTGCCATCAGTGAGTCTCTACAGGGCCACTATGGCTACACCTTC
TRBJ2-5	TRBV20-1	NA	NA	CSLYLAETQYF	TGCAGCTTATACTTGGCCGAGACCCAGTACTTC
TRBJ2-2	TRBV7-9	few	TRBD1	CASSSPSGTGVTGELFF	TGTGCCAGCAGCTCCCCCTCTGGGACAGGGGTCACCGGGGAGCTGTTTTTT
TRBJ1-2	TRBV5-1	NA	NA	CASSLVPQRTNYGYTF	TGCGCCAGCAGCTTGGTTCCACAGCGAACTAACTATGGCTACACCTTC
TRBJ2-7	TRBV9	few	NA	CASSPMPGSYEQYF	TGTGCCAGCAGCCCGATGCCGGGGTCATACGAGCAGTACTTC
TRBJ2-3	TRBV2	NA	TRBD1	CASSSGTESTDTQYF	TGTGCCAGCAGTTCCGGGACAGAAAGCACAGATACGCAGTATTTT
TRBJ2-3	TRBV27	NA	TRBD1	CASSPRDRPLATQYF	TGTGCCAGCAGTCCAAGGGACAGGCCCCTCGCTACGCAGTATTTT